The sequence of this T cell receptor (beta chain) was determined in a study of CD8 T cells in Susac syndrome. RNA in amounts of roughly 0.5 to 1 ug was reverse transcribed with random hexamers. TCRdb analysed the immunoSEQ multiplex PCR reads with MiXCR anew, one entry per CDR3 protein. The repertoire includes roughly 150,000 distinct CDR3 sequences, 94% of them detected once, and 0.2% to 0.25% sits in the top ten. This clonotype originated in a human donor with multiple sclerosis. The source material was CD8+ T cells from PBMCs.

Here the CDR3 DNA reads TGCAGTGCTAGCGGGACTAGCGGGGGCTCATTTACTAGCACAGATACGCAGTATTTT. This gives the protein CSASGTSGGSFTSTDTQYF. This rearrangement joins TRBV20-1 to TRBJ2-3, with 14 bases identical to TRBD2. Germline CDR1 and CDR2: DFQATT and SNEGSKA (reference sequence). J gave up 0 bases and V 3 bases, and 11 bases lay outside the gene matches. The CDR3 length is 19 residues.